Sequencing of this T cell receptor beta chain was carried out in a study of shared clonotypes between healthy human individuals. Study-level points and caveats: An effect of sequencing depth on clonotype sharing among donors was expected. Tissue TCR repertoires likely differ from these blood-only repertoires.

Researchers ran the assay at a deep level. Per the authors' pipeline: Junction-only sequences without quality scores were provided by ImmunoSEQ, so filtering was different. Libraries were prepared by immunoSEQ multiplex PCR; TCRdb keeps only in-frame clonotypes and omits some of them. D and trimming were read from the DNA, whereas the V and J calls and clone size are those reported in that table. This table holds approximately 500,000 clones, around four fifths found once. Regarding this clone: What it binds is unknown.

Germline CDR1 and CDR2: MNHNS and SASEGT. Between the trimmed V and J ends, which lost 2 bases and 8 bases, there was a span of 18 bases. The CDR3 spans 16 residues. V gene TRBV6-1 combines with J gene TRBJ1-4; D is ambiguous. The sample taken for sequencing was PBMCs. This clonotype was obtained from a woman aged 40-49 years in good health. Some clones in this sample may be carry-over from other donors' samples. The CDR3 DNA sequence: TGTGCCAGCAGTGAACGGCCAGGCAACCAGAGGGAAAAACTGTTTTTT. It encodes CASSERPGNQREKLFF.